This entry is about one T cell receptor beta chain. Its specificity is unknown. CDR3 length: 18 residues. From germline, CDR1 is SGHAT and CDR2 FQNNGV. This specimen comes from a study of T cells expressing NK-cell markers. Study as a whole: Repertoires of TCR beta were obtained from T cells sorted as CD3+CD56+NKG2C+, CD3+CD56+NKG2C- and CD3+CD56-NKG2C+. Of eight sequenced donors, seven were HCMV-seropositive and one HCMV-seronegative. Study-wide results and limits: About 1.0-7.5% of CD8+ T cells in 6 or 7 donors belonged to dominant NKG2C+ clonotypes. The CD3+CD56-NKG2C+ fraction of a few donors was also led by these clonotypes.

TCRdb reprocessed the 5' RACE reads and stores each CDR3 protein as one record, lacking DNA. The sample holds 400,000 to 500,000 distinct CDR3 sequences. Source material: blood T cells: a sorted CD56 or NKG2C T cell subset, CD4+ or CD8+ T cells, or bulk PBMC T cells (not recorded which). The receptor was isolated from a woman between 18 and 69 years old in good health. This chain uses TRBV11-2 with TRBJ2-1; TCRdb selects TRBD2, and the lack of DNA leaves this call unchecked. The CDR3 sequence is CASSRGPQLAGIYNEQFF.